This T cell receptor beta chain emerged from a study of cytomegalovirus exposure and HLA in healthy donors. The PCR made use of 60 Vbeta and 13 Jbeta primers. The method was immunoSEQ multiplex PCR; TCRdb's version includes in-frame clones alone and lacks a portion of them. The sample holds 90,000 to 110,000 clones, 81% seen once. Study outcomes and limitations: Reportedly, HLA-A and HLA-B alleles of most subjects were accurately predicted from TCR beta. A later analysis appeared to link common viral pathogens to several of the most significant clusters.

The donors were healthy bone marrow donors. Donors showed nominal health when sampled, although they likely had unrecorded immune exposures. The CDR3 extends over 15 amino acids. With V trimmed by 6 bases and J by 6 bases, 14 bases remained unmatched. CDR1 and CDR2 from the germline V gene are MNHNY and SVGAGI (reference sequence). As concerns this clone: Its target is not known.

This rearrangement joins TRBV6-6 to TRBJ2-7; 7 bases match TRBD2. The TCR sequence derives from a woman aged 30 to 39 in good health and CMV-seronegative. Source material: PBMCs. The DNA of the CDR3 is TGTGCCAGCAGGTTACCGAGGAGGCGGGAGTCCGAGCAGTACTTC. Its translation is CASRLPRRRESEQYF.